Listed below are T cell receptor beta chains from one sample, sequenced in a study of T cell changes during pregnancy in multiple sclerosis. The protocol was immunoSEQ multiplex PCR, while the TCRdb copy is restricted to in-frame clones and leaves out a portion. The sample lists tens of thousands of clones; 85% to 95% were seen once. Sequenced here: peripheral blood, sampled in the third trimester of pregnancy. The receptors were gathered from a female donor in good health, enrolled as a control in a pregnancy study. The conserved cysteine and the conserved F or W are not part of the CDR3 here. Fields, in order: CDR3 protein, V gene.

ASQLVPGLTYEQY	TRBV5-1
ASSPQELPQH	TRBV19
SVTGGQALEQY	TRBV29-1
ASSFNGAYEQY	TRBV28
ASSTISRDIPYEQY	TRBV6-6
ASSPGTGPYEQY	TRBV5-1
ASSLKVTSGSRETQY	TRBV5-1
ASRNTGSQPQH	TRBV6-1
ASSVRFTDTQY	TRBV2
ASSLGANQPQH	TRBV28
ASSLTGTGVRTGELF	TRBV5-1
ASSQGDRGGYT	TRBV4-3
AGILLATSYNEQF	TRBV10-1
AINSGGSVNEQF	TRBV10-3
ASTLLKGQGRHYGYT	TRBV9
ASSSDRDEQF	TRBV21-1
ASSLVRVSGGAFREQF	TRBV7-9
ASSFRKPYEQY	TRBV28
ASSSGQGASPLH	TRBV27
ASSLGGGLVQETQY	TRBV5-1
ASSLAGGSNTEAF	TRBV7-2
ASSPYLTGELF	TRBV7-9
SVDSGTGNTEAF	TRBV29-1
SVPSSGGPYEQY	TRBV29-1
ASSISRHSYEQY	TRBV19
ASSLQGPRNTEAF	TRBV5-6
SVTIVGGDYGYT	TRBV29-1
ASTTRRVNTEAF	TRBV2
ASSVGQGRVYEQY	TRBV2
ASRSSGSYNEQF	TRBV28
ASSLGTAGGSTDTQY	TRBV11-2